This entry is about one T cell receptor beta chain. What it binds is unknown. This entry belongs to a study of tumor-infiltrating lymphocytes in primary liver carcinoma. Across the study: Samples gave roughly 3.65 to 8 million productive TCRbeta reads, similar across tissue types.

Study-wide results and limits: Top-250-clone fractions were significantly higher in tumors than in blood (p = 0.039). Bulk unsorted material prevented CD4+ and CD8+ repertoire comparison.

CDR1 is SGHAT and CDR2 is FQNNGV in the germline V gene. With 9 bases clipped from V and 9 bases from J, the junction kept 16 bases outside the gene matches. This CDR3 is built from 15 residues. Production of TCR beta cDNA used roughly 0.55 ug total RNA together with a constant-region primer. For TCR beta, libraries were produced by three nested multiplex PCR rounds using slightly modified ARM-PCR. TRBV1-TRBV30 forward primers paired with a C-beta reverse primer were used in the first two PCR rounds, which ran roughly 9 cycles each. TCRdb passed the multiplex PCR reads through MiXCR, listing each CDR3 protein once. The sample consists of 190,000 or so distinct CDR3 sequences, almost 65% of them appearing once. For blood RNA, unsorted whole blood served as the source, and germline DNA was extracted too. Among the patients, all had chronic HBV infection and none had been treated.

Material for sequencing was peripheral blood. This chain uses TRBV11-2 with TRBJ1-2; 10 nucleotides line up with TRBD1. The sequence derives from a woman in her sixties or seventies with primary liver carcinoma and hepatitis B virus infection. CDR3 nucleotide sequence: TGTGCCAGTAACTTAGACCCCGAGACAGGGGGCAGCTACACCTTC. It codes for CASNLDPETGGSYTF.